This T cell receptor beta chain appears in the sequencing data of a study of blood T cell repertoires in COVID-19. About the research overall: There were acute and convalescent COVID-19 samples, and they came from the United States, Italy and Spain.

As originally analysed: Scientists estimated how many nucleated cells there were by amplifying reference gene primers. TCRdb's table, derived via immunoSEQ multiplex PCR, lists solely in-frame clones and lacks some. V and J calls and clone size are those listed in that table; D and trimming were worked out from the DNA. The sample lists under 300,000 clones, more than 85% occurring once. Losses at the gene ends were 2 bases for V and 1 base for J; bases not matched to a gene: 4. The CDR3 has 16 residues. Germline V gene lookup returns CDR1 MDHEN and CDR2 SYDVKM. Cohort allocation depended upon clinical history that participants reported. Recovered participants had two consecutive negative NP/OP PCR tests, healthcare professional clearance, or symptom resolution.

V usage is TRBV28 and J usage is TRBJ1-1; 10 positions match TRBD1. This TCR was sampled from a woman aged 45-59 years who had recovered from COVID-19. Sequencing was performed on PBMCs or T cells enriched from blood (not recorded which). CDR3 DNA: TGTGCCAGCAGTTTAGGGACAGGGGAATGGAACACTGAAGCTTTCTTT. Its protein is CASSLGTGEWNTEAFF.